This TCR beta chain is from a study of shared clonotypes between healthy human individuals. CDR1 SNHLY and CDR2 FYNNEI come from the germline V gene. With 6 bases removed from V and 7 bases from J, the gap between germline ends came to 18 bases. CDR3 size: 15 residues. Only in-frame clones appear in the TCRdb table, and some are missing; sequencing was by immunoSEQ multiplex PCR. The sample lists around 1,100,000 clones, 77% occurring once. The V gene is TRBV2, the J gene TRBJ1-4, with D possibly matching TRBD1 (5 bases). The origin of this receptor is a man aged 18 to 29 in good health. Some clones in this sample may be carry-over from other donors' samples. The material sequenced was memory CD4+ T cells from PBMCs. Described subset: CD45RA-negative fraction. The DNA of the CDR3 is TGTGCCAGCAGGGCGACCGGGGCCGCCCCTGAAAAACTGTTTTTT. Its translation is CASRATGAAPEKLFF.